This TCR beta chain was sequenced for a study of CD8 T cells in ankylosing spondylitis. Whole-study findings and limits: A subset of motif variants has previously been described in the synovial fluid and blood of reactive arthritis. Clones linked to disease were reported to show significant enrichment in matched ankylosing spondylitis synovial fluid. Several highly homologous variants made up a TCR beta motif, and this motif appeared characteristic of ankylosing spondylitis blood.

The CDR3 extends over 12 amino acids. Germline V gene sequence: CDR1 SGHRS, CDR2 YFSETQ. With 3 bases removed from V and 5 bases from J, the gap between germline ends came to 9 bases. Libraries of TCR beta came from quantitative 5'-RACE with molecular barcodes. TCRdb passed the 5' RACE reads through MiXCR, listing each CDR3 protein once. Among 100,000 or so distinct CDR3 sequences listed, approximately 9.6% were seen once. At least ten counts were recorded for this clonotype. Its matching antigen is unknown. The rearrangement uses TRBV5-1 and TRBJ2-7, with D perhaps TRBD2 (5 bases). The material sequenced was blood, either unsorted or a sorted T cell fraction (not recorded which). The sequence was obtained from a male donor with ankylosing spondylitis. The CDR3 DNA sequence: TGCGCCAGCAGCTCCGGGATGGACGAGCAGTACTTC. The encoded protein is CASSSGMDEQYF.